The source of this T cell receptor (beta chain) is a study of blood T cell repertoires in COVID-19. About the research overall: The origin of the acute and convalescent COVID-19 samples was the United States, Italy and Spain. Sources were T cells, B-cell-depleted T cells, or PBMCs; the material itself was cDNA or gDNA.

In the original analysis: Cell counts per sample came from amplifying reference gene primers. Generated by immunoSEQ multiplex PCR, the TCRdb table keeps only in-frame clones and is missing some. The D gene and trimming were derived from the DNA, and the V and J assignments and clone size from that table. The sample has about 34,000 clones; 85% are singletons. V was shortened by 6 bases and J by 3 bases, with 11 bases between the two germline ends. Germline V gives CDR1 SNHLY, CDR2 FYNNEI. The CDR3 is made up of 14 amino acids. Sequencing was performed on peripheral blood. J is TRBJ2-2 and V is TRBV2, with a weak D call TRBD1 (6 bases). The sequence was obtained from a woman aged 60-70 years with active COVID-19. CDR3 nucleotides: TGTGCCAGCAGGTACAGGGCCCACACCGGGGAGCTGTTTTTT. Translation: CASRYRAHTGELFF.